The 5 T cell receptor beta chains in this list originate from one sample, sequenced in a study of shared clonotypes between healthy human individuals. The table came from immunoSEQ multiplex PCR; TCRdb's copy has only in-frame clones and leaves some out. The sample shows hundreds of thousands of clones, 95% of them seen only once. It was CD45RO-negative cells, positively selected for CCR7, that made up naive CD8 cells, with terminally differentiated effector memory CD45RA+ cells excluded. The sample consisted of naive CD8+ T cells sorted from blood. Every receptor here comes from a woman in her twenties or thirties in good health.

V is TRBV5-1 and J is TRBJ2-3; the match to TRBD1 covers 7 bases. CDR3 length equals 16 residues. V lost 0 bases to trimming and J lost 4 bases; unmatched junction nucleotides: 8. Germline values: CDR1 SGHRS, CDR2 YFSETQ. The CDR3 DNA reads TGCGCCAGCAGCTTGGCCGAGGGGGCGATTTCAGATACGCAGTATTTT. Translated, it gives CASSLAEGAISDTQYF. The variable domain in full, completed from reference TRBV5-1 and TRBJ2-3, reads KAGVTQTPRYLIKTRGQQVTLSCSPISGHRSVSWYQQTPGQGLQFLFEYFSETQRNKGNFPGRFSGRQFSNSRSEMNVSTLELGDSALYLCASSLAEGAISDTQYFGPGTRLTVL.

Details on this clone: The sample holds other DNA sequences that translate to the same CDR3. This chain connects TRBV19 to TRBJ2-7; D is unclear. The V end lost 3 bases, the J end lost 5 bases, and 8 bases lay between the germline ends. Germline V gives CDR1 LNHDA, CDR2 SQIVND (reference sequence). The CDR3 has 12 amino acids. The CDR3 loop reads CASSIWGNEQYF. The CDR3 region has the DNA TGTGCCAGTAGTATCTGGGGAAACGAGCAGTACTTC.

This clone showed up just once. This CDR3 is CAWSEGSDGYTF. CDR3 DNA sequence: TGTGCCTGGAGTGAGGGTTCTGATGGCTACACCTTC. The rearrangement uses TRBV30 and TRBJ1-2; D gene ambiguous. This CDR3 has 12 amino acids. The germline gives CDR1 GTSNPN, CDR2 SVGIG (reference sequence). Trimming cost V 1 base and J 6 bases, with 9 bases left between them.

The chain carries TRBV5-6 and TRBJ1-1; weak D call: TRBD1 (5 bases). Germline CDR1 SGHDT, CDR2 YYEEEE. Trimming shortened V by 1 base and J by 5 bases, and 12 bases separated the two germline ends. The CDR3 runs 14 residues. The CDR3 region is CASSLQERGTEAFF. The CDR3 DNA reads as TGTGCCAGCAGCTTGCAAGAAAGGGGTACTGAAGCTTTCTTT.

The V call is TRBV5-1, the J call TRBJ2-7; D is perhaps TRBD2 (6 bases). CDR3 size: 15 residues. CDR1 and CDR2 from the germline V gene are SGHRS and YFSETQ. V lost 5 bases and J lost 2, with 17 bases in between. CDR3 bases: TGCGCCAGCAGGGGGGACCGGGACTCCACCTACGAGCAGTACTTC. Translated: CASRGDRDSTYEQYF.